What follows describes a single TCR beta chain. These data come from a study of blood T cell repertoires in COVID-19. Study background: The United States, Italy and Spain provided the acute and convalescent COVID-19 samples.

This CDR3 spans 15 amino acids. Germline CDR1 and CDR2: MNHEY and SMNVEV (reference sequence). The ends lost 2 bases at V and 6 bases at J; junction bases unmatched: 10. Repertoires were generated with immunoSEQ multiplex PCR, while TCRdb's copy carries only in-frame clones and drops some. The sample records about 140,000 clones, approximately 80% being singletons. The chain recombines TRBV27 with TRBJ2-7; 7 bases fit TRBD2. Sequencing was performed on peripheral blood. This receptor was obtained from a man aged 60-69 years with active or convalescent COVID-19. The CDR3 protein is CASSLRAGELREQYV. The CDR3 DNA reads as TGTGCCAGCAGTTTAAGGGCGGGGGAACTACGCGAGCAGTACGTC.